This record concerns one T cell receptor beta chain sequence. The antigen remains undetermined. A negative magnetic separation step was used to enrich total CD8+ T cells. This entry is derived from a study of human CD8 memory T cell subsets. Findings of the study overall: Only one chain type (the T cell receptor beta chain) was sequenced in this study.

The authors made TCR beta libraries using UMI-labeled 5' RACE. Reprocessing the 5' RACE reads, TCRdb reports a single entry for every CDR3 protein and omits DNA. In total, the table holds about 5,100 distinct CDR3 sequences. This CDR3 spans 16 amino acids. Germline CDR1 and CDR2: PRHDT and FYEKMQ (reference sequence). The sample comprised CD8+ T cells from PBMCs. The V and J genes are TRBV13 and TRBJ1-1; TCRdb designates TRBD1, a call that cannot be tested without DNA. This sequence was found in a human donor in good health. The CDR3: CASSPDTDTGGTEAFF.